This T cell receptor (beta chain) came from a study of blood T cells in healthy people across ages. This CDR3 spans 14 amino acids. CDR1 and CDR2 from the germline V gene are SGHDT and YYEEEE. J lost 4 bases, V lost 4 bases, and 7 bases had no gene match. There are a few counts of this clonotype. Its antigen is unknown. A J-beta primer mix and a sample-barcoded 5' primer were used in a second PCR of about 7 to 12 cycles. Each cDNA molecule, via a template-switch adaptor with 12 random nucleotides, was tagged. A single record per CDR3 protein comes from TCRdb applying MiXCR to the 5' RACE reads. This sample yields roughly 1.9 million distinct CDR3 sequences, of which around 40% are seen a single time; roughly 24% belongs to the top ten. General observations from the study: Per million T cells, TCR beta diversity dropped roughly linearly as age increased.

Sequences were obtained from blood. This TCR came from a human donor in good health. The chain has TRBV5-6 and TRBJ1-2; 7 bases map to TRBD1. The CDR3 here is CASSPKGQIYGYTF. As DNA, the CDR3 is TGTGCCAGCAGCCCAAAGGGACAGATCTATGGCTACACCTTC.